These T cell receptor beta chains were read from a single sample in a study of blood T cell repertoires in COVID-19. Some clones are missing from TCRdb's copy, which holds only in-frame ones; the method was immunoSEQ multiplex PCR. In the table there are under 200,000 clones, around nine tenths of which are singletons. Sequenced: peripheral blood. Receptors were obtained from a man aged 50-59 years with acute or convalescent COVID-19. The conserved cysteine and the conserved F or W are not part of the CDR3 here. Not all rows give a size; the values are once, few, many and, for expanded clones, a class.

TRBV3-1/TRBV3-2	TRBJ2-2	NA	ASSQEGRGYTGELF
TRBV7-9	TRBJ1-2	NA	ASTLGGDGYT
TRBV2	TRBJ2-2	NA	ASSENAAVNTGELF
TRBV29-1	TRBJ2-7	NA	SVEVPGLAAYEQY
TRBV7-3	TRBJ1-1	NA	ASSLQGGGTEAF
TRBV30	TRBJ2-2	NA	AWSVQSTNTGELF
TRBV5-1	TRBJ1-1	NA	ASSLVGTVNTEAF
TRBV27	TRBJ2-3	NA	ASTPGTSGMSTDTQY
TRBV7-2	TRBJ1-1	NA	ASSLATKTEAF
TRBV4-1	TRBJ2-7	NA	ASSQGGGRRSYEQY
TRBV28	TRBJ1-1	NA	ASSSPALNTEAF
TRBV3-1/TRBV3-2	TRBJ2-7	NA	ASSHRGNPSYEQY
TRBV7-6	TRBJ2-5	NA	ASSRGAVQETQY
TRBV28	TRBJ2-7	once	ASSSSFYEQY
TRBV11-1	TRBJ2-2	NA	ASSLRRGGNTGELF
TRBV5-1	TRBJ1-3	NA	ASSLGSGALSGNTIY
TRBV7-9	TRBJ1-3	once	ASSLAGGENTIY
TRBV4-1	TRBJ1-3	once	ASSQTGPGNTIY
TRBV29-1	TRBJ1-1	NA	SVADRGLAEAF
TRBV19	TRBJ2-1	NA	ASSITSGVYNEQF
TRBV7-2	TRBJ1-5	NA	ASSFKGDQPQH
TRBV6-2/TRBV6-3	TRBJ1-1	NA	ASSYTGSGTEAF
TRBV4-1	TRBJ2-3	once	ASSQSKGGRDTQY
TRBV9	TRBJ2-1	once	ASSLQTSGTYNEQF
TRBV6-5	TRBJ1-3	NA	ASSYSQANSGNTIY
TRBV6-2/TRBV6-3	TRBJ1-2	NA	ASSFLPGQTIYGYT
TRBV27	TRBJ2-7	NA	ASSSGRGTEQY
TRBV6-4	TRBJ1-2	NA	ASSDSITGPVGLNYGYT
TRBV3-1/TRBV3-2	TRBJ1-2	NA	ASSRGQGDGYT
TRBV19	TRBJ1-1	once	ASTDAPGGGTEAF
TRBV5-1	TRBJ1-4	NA	ASSRGKDEKLF
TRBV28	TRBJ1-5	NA	ATRVSNQPQH
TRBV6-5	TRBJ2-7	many	ASNRWTGGAGEQY
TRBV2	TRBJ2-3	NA	ASSERRRGRTSTDTQY
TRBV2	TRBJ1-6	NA	ASSRPGVQNSPLH
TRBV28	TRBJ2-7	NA	ASSLSPWSRY
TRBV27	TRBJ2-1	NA	ASSTQGEQF
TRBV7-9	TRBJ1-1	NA	ASSQGGSKTEAF
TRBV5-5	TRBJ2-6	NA	ASSEGGTSGANVLT
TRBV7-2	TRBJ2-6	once	ASSLDAGAGANVLT
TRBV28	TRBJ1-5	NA	ASSPGTGLSWPQH
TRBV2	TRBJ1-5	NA	ASSDEANQPQH
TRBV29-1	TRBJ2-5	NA	SVATGGETQY
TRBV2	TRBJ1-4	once	ASSPGTVNEKLF
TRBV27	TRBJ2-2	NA	ASSPPTNTGELF
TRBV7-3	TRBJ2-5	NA	ASSLMGAKGETQY
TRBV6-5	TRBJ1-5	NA	ASMDRGRGQPQH
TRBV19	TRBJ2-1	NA	ASSIYGRGLSGEQF
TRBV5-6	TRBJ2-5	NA	ASSVVGGRYSETQY